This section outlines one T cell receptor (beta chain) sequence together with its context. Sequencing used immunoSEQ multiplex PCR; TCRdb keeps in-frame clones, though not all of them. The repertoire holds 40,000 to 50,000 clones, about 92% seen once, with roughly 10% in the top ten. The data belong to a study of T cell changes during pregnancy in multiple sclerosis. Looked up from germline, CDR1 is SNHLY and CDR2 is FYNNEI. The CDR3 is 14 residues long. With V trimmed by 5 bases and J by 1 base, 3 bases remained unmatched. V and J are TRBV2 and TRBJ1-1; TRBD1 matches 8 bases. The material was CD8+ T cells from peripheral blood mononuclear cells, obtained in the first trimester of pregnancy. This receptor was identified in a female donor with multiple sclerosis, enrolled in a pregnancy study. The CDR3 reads CASSQGAENTEAFF. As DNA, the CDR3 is TGTGCCAGCAGTCAGGGGGCCGAGAACACTGAAGCTTTCTTT.